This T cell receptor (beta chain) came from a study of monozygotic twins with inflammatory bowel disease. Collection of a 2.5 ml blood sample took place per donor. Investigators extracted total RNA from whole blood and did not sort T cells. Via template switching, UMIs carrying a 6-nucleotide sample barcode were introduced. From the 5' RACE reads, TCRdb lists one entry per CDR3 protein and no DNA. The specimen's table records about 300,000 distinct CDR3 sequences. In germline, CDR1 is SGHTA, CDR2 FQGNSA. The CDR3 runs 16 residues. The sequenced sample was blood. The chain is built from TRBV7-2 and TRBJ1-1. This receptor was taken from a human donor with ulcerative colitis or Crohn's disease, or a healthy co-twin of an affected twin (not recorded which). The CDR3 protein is CASTSGYSQRNTEAFF. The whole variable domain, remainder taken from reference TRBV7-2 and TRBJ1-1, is GAGVSQSPSNKVTEKGKDVELRCDPISGHTALYWYRQSLGQGLEFLIYFQGNSAPDKSGLPSDRFSAERTGGSVSTLTIQRTQQEDSAVYLCASTSGYSQRNTEAFFGQGTRLTVV.